The rows below give T cell receptor beta chains drawn from one sample of a study of vaccination effects on CD4 cells after COVID-19. These TCRs' antigens remain unknown. Profiling relied on immunoSEQ multiplex PCR, and the TCRdb table lists in-frame clones only, not all of them. The data show around 19,000 clones, less than 85% seen once. The sample in question was CD4+ T cells from PBMCs cultured with HCoV-229E spike peptides, obtained before COVID-19 vaccination. The receptors stem from a human donor who received a COVID-19 vaccine. The CDR3 runs from the conserved cysteine through the conserved F or W. A D gene is named only where the DNA matches it firmly. Rows give clone size only sometimes, using once, few, many, or a class for an expanded clone.

d_gene: NA
j_gene: TRBJ2-1
abundance: NA
v_gene: TRBV5-4
CDR3aa: CASSLFDRPKSSYNEQFF
CDR3nt: TGTGCCAGCAGCTTGTTTGACAGGCCCAAAAGCTCCTACAATGAGCAGTTCTTC

d_gene: NA
j_gene: TRBJ1-1
abundance: NA
v_gene: TRBV6-5
CDR3aa: CASSLEAGITEAFF
CDR3nt: TGTGCCAGCAGTCTAGAGGCGGGAATCACTGAAGCTTTCTTT

d_gene: TRBD1
j_gene: TRBJ1-2
abundance: once
v_gene: TRBV29-1
CDR3aa: CSVAPRQGDGYTF
CDR3nt: TGCAGCGTTGCCCCCCGACAGGGGGATGGCTACACCTTC

d_gene: NA
j_gene: TRBJ2-3
abundance: few
v_gene: TRBV6-1
CDR3aa: CASSEGGYTDTQYF
CDR3nt: TGTGCCAGCAGTGAAGGCGGCTACACAGATACGCAGTATTTT

d_gene: NA
j_gene: TRBJ2-1
abundance: NA
v_gene: TRBV27
CDR3aa: CASTWTGSKISYNEQFF
CDR3nt: TGTGCCAGCACCTGGACGGGTTCTAAAATCTCCTACAATGAGCAGTTCTTC

d_gene: NA
j_gene: TRBJ2-1
abundance: NA
v_gene: TRBV6-5
CDR3aa: CASRWRQDYEQFF
CDR3nt: TGTGCCAGCAGATGGAGACAAGATTACGAGCAGTTCTTC

d_gene: TRBD1
j_gene: TRBJ1-1
abundance: once
v_gene: TRBV5-4
CDR3aa: CASSFGGQGYTEAFF
CDR3nt: TGTGCCAGCAGCTTTGGCGGACAGGGTTACACTGAAGCTTTCTTT

d_gene: NA
j_gene: TRBJ1-2
abundance: NA
v_gene: TRBV19
CDR3aa: CASSIPGNPGYGYTF
CDR3nt: TGTGCCAGTAGTATACCCGGGAATCCGGGATATGGCTACACCTTC

d_gene: NA
j_gene: TRBJ1-5
abundance: NA
v_gene: TRBV19
CDR3aa: CASSIDQTVNQPQHF
CDR3nt: TGTGCCAGTAGTATAGATCAGACAGTCAATCAGCCCCAGCATTTT

d_gene: NA
j_gene: TRBJ2-1
abundance: NA
v_gene: TRBV7-9
CDR3aa: CASSTQAPEQFF
CDR3nt: TGTGCCAGCAGCACACAGGCCCCTGAGCAGTTCTTC

d_gene: NA
j_gene: TRBJ1-5
abundance: NA
v_gene: TRBV6-6
CDR3aa: CASSSHQPQHF
CDR3nt: TGTGCCAGCAGTAGCCATCAGCCCCAGCATTTT

d_gene: TRBD2
j_gene: TRBJ2-1
abundance: NA
v_gene: TRBV4-1
CDR3aa: CASSQAVPFTRTSGDYNEQFF
CDR3nt: TGCGCCAGCAGCCAAGCGGTGCCATTCACTAGGACTAGCGGTGACTACAATGAGCAGTTCTTC

d_gene: NA
j_gene: TRBJ2-2
abundance: once
v_gene: TRBV19
CDR3aa: CASSTGTSNTGELFF
CDR3nt: TGTGCCAGTAGTACCGGGACCTCAAACACCGGGGAGCTGTTTTTT

d_gene: NA
j_gene: TRBJ1-1
abundance: NA
v_gene: TRBV11-2
CDR3aa: CASSLDPLRDKNTEAFF
CDR3nt: TGTGCCAGCAGCTTAGACCCACTCAGGGATAAGAACACTGAAGCTTTCTTT

d_gene: TRBD2
j_gene: TRBJ2-3
abundance: NA
v_gene: TRBV7-2
CDR3aa: CASGRLAGSTDTQYF
CDR3nt: TGTGCCAGCGGTAGACTAGCGGGGAGCACAGATACGCAGTATTTT

d_gene: TRBD1
j_gene: TRBJ2-1
abundance: NA
v_gene: TRBV2
CDR3aa: CASRTGQGAGNEQFF
CDR3nt: TGTGCCAGCAGGACGGGACAGGGGGCAGGGAATGAGCAGTTCTTC

d_gene: TRBD2
j_gene: TRBJ2-3
abundance: once
v_gene: TRBV5-6
CDR3aa: CASSLRAGDTDTQYF
CDR3nt: TGTGCCAGCAGCTTGAGGGCGGGGGACACAGATACGCAGTATTTT

d_gene: NA
j_gene: TRBJ1-2
abundance: NA
v_gene: TRBV4-1
CDR3aa: CASSQVPGSNYGYTF
CDR3nt: TGCGCCAGCAGCCAAGTACCTGGGTCGAATTATGGCTACACCTTC

d_gene: NA
j_gene: TRBJ1-2
abundance: NA
v_gene: TRBV7-9
CDR3aa: CASSKGGALGGYTF
CDR3nt: TGTGCCAGCAGCAAGGGGGGCGCCTTGGGTGGCTACACCTTC

d_gene: NA
j_gene: TRBJ2-7
abundance: NA
v_gene: TRBV28
CDR3aa: CASSLTGYSYEQYF
CDR3nt: TGTGCCAGCAGTTTAACAGGTTACTCCTACGAGCAGTACTTC

d_gene: TRBD2
j_gene: TRBJ2-7
abundance: once
v_gene: TRBV27
CDR3aa: CASSLSRLAGGYEQYF
CDR3nt: TGTGCCAGCAGTTTATCTCGACTAGCGGGGGGCTACGAGCAGTACTTC

d_gene: NA
j_gene: TRBJ2-7
abundance: NA
v_gene: TRBV5-1
CDR3aa: CASSWGGESSYEQYF
CDR3nt: TGCGCCAGCAGCTGGGGCGGGGAGAGCTCCTACGAGCAGTACTTC

d_gene: TRBD2
j_gene: TRBJ2-5
abundance: NA
v_gene: TRBV5-1
CDR3aa: CASSLVVTSGRGGFQETQYF
CDR3nt: TGCGCCAGCAGCTTGGTCGTGACTAGCGGGAGAGGGGGGTTCCAAGAGACCCAGTACTTC

d_gene: TRBD2
j_gene: TRBJ2-3
abundance: NA
v_gene: TRBV19
CDR3aa: CASSISLAGGDTQYF
CDR3nt: TGTGCCAGTAGTATATCACTAGCGGGGGGGGATACGCAGTATTTT

d_gene: TRBD2
j_gene: TRBJ2-1
abundance: few
v_gene: TRBV7-9
CDR3aa: CASSTSGTYNEQFF
CDR3nt: TGTGCCAGCAGCACCAGCGGGACCTACAATGAGCAGTTCTTC

d_gene: NA
j_gene: TRBJ2-5
abundance: once
v_gene: TRBV30
CDR3aa: CAWSVQQETQYF
CDR3nt: TGTGCCTGGAGTGTACAGCAAGAGACCCAGTACTTC

d_gene: NA
j_gene: TRBJ1-2
abundance: NA
v_gene: TRBV7-9
CDR3aa: CASSLVDRPLYGYTF
CDR3nt: TGTGCCAGCAGCTTAGTAGACAGACCGTTATATGGCTACACCTTC

d_gene: NA
j_gene: TRBJ1-3
abundance: NA
v_gene: TRBV18
CDR3aa: CASSADWGSGNTIYF
CDR3nt: TGTGCCAGCTCCGCGGATTGGGGCTCTGGAAACACCATATATTTT

d_gene: TRBD1
j_gene: TRBJ1-5
abundance: NA
v_gene: TRBV6-6
CDR3aa: CASSTPWTGLNQPQHF
CDR3nt: TGTGCCAGCAGTACGCCTTGGACAGGGTTGAATCAGCCCCAGCATTTT

d_gene: NA
j_gene: TRBJ1-2
abundance: NA
v_gene: TRBV19
CDR3aa: CASSIQGLSYGYTF
CDR3nt: TGTGCCAGTAGTATACAGGGCCTAAGCTATGGCTACACCTTC

d_gene: TRBD2
j_gene: TRBJ2-3
abundance: NA
v_gene: TRBV7-6
CDR3aa: CASSLRTSGASSTDTQYF
CDR3nt: TGTGCCAGCAGCTTACGAACTAGCGGTGCGTCTAGCACAGATACGCAGTATTTT

d_gene: TRBD1
j_gene: TRBJ2-2
abundance: NA
v_gene: TRBV7-6
CDR3aa: CASSSDRGRTYRGSGELFF
CDR3nt: TGTGCCAGCAGCTCGGACAGGGGGCGGACTTATCGAGGGTCCGGGGAGCTGTTTTTT

d_gene: NA
j_gene: TRBJ1-6
abundance: NA
v_gene: TRBV11-2
CDR3aa: CASSPRTGNSPLHF
CDR3nt: TGTGCCAGCAGCCCTCGGACGGGAAATTCACCCCTCCACTTT

d_gene: NA
j_gene: TRBJ1-2
abundance: NA
v_gene: TRBV29-1
CDR3aa: CSVYQPRGGYTF
CDR3nt: TGCAGCGTTTACCAGCCCCGAGGTGGCTACACCTTC

d_gene: TRBD2
j_gene: TRBJ2-3
abundance: once
v_gene: TRBV25-1
CDR3aa: CASSEGLAGGPGTQYF
CDR3nt: TGTGCCAGCAGTGAGGGACTAGCGGGAGGGCCAGGTACGCAGTATTTT

d_gene: TRBD1
j_gene: TRBJ2-5
abundance: few
v_gene: TRBV5-1
CDR3aa: CASSLESSGGETQYF
CDR3nt: TGCGCCAGCAGCTTGGAGTCTTCAGGGGGAGAGACCCAGTACTTC

d_gene: NA
j_gene: TRBJ1-2
abundance: NA
v_gene: TRBV6-5
CDR3aa: CASIRDGTDGGYTF
CDR3nt: TGTGCCAGCATCCGGGATGGGACGGATGGTGGCTACACCTTC

d_gene: NA
j_gene: TRBJ1-1
abundance: NA
v_gene: TRBV15
CDR3aa: CATSRGAGGAGDTEAFF
CDR3nt: TGTGCCACCAGCAGAGGGGCGGGGGGCGCTGGGGACACTGAAGCTTTCTTT

d_gene: TRBD1
j_gene: TRBJ1-2
abundance: NA
v_gene: TRBV19
CDR3aa: CASFRQGAFGYTF
CDR3nt: TGTGCCTCCTTCCGACAGGGGGCGTTTGGCTACACCTTC

d_gene: TRBD2
j_gene: TRBJ2-2
abundance: once
v_gene: TRBV12-5
CDR3aa: CASGSGLAAGWTGELFF
CDR3nt: TGTGCTAGTGGTTCGGGACTAGCGGCCGGTTGGACCGGGGAGCTGTTTTTT

d_gene: NA
j_gene: TRBJ2-3
abundance: NA
v_gene: TRBV6-5
CDR3aa: CASSAHSTDTQYF
CDR3nt: TGTGCCAGCAGCGCGCATAGCACAGATACGCAGTATTTT

d_gene: NA
j_gene: TRBJ2-5
abundance: NA
v_gene: TRBV7-6
CDR3aa: CASSLRGWGQETQYF
CDR3nt: TGTGCCAGCAGCTTAAGAGGTTGGGGCCAAGAGACCCAGTACTTC

d_gene: NA
j_gene: TRBJ2-3
abundance: NA
v_gene: TRBV6-5
CDR3aa: CASSSGPRTDTQYF
CDR3nt: TGTGCCAGCAGTTCCGGACCCCGCACAGATACGCAGTATTTT

d_gene: TRBD2
j_gene: TRBJ2-1
abundance: NA
v_gene: TRBV3-1/TRBV3-2
CDR3aa: CASSRRPPVLAGALGEQFF
CDR3nt: TGTGCCAGCAGCCGGAGGCCTCCGGTACTAGCGGGAGCTTTGGGAGAGCAGTTCTTC

d_gene: NA
j_gene: TRBJ2-7
abundance: few
v_gene: TRBV27
CDR3aa: CASSFLRRDKSSYEQYF
CDR3nt: TGTGCCAGCAGTTTCCTACGCCGGGACAAGAGCTCCTACGAGCAGTACTTC

d_gene: NA
j_gene: TRBJ2-2
abundance: NA
v_gene: TRBV18
CDR3aa: CASSPPLRYRDTGELFF
CDR3nt: TGTGCCAGCTCACCACCGCTCAGATATCGGGACACCGGGGAGCTGTTTTTT

d_gene: TRBD1
j_gene: TRBJ2-7
abundance: NA
v_gene: TRBV10-1
CDR3aa: CASRDRDRGQQYF
CDR3nt: TGCGCCAGCAGGGACCGGGACAGGGGCCAGCAGTACTTC

d_gene: TRBD1
j_gene: TRBJ1-2
abundance: NA
v_gene: TRBV20-1
CDR3aa: CSASGQGANYGYTF
CDR3nt: TGCAGTGCGAGTGGACAGGGGGCTAACTATGGCTACACCTTC

d_gene: NA
j_gene: TRBJ2-6
abundance: few
v_gene: TRBV5-4
CDR3aa: CASSRLHVSGANVLTF
CDR3nt: TGTGCCAGCAGCCGTCTACATGTCTCTGGGGCCAACGTCCTGACTTTC

d_gene: NA
j_gene: TRBJ1-1
abundance: NA
v_gene: TRBV3-1/TRBV3-2
CDR3aa: CASSQARGIMNTEAFF
CDR3nt: TGTGCCAGCAGCCAAGCCCGGGGAATTATGAACACTGAAGCTTTCTTT

d_gene: NA
j_gene: TRBJ2-7
abundance: NA
v_gene: TRBV12-3/TRBV12-4
CDR3aa: CASSLRGEQYF
CDR3nt: TGTGCCAGCAGTCTCCGGGGCGAGCAGTACTTC

d_gene: NA
j_gene: TRBJ1-1
abundance: NA
v_gene: TRBV5-4
CDR3aa: CASSFEGGRREAFF
CDR3nt: TGTGCCAGCAGCTTTGAGGGGGGGCGGCGGGAAGCTTTCTTT

d_gene: TRBD2
j_gene: TRBJ2-1
abundance: once
v_gene: TRBV4-2
CDR3aa: CASSLWLAGGNEQFF
CDR3nt: TGTGCCAGCAGCTTGTGGCTAGCGGGAGGGAATGAGCAGTTCTTC

d_gene: NA
j_gene: TRBJ1-1
abundance: few
v_gene: TRBV4-1
CDR3aa: CASSQAGQGGARTEAFF
CDR3nt: TGCGCCAGCAGCCAAGCAGGTCAGGGTGGAGCTCGAACTGAAGCTTTCTTT

d_gene: TRBD1
j_gene: TRBJ2-7
abundance: NA
v_gene: TRBV5-4
CDR3aa: CASSPRQGVTYEQYF
CDR3nt: TGTGCCAGCAGCCCCAGACAGGGGGTGACCTACGAGCAGTACTTC

d_gene: NA
j_gene: TRBJ2-1
abundance: NA
v_gene: TRBV5-1
CDR3aa: CASRNYSVGFRSYNEQFF
CDR3nt: TGCGCCAGCAGAAATTATAGCGTGGGGTTTCGCTCCTACAATGAGCAGTTCTTC

d_gene: NA
j_gene: TRBJ2-7
abundance: few
v_gene: TRBV2
CDR3aa: CASSGDRNYEQYF
CDR3nt: TGTGCCAGCAGTGGCGACAGAAACTACGAGCAGTACTTC